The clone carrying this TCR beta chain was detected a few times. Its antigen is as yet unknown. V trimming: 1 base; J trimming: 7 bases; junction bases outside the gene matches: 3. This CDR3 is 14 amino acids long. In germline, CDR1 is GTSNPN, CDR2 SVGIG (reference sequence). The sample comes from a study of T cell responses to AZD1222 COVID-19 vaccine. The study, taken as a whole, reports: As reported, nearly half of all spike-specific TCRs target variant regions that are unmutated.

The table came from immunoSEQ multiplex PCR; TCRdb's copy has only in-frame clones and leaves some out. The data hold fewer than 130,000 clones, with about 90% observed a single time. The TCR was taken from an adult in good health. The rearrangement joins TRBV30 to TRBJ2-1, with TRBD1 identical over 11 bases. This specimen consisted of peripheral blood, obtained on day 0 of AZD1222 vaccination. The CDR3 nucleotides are TGTGCCTGGAGTGGTGGACAGGGGGCAAATGAGCAGTTCTTC. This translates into CAWSGGQGANEQFF.